This TCR beta chain was sequenced during a study of cytomegalovirus exposure and HLA in healthy donors. Notes on the study in general: A missense variant in DCLRE1C was later tied to TCR beta V- and J-gene trimming.

This CDR3 spans 15 amino acids. The primer mix had 60 Vbeta and 13 Jbeta primers. The repertoire was sequenced with immunoSEQ multiplex PCR; TCRdb's copy has only in-frame clones and lacks some. The data contain roughly 150,000 clones, roughly 81% of them singletons. In regard to this clone: Its antigen remains unknown.

The sample comprised PBMCs. The TCR comes from a man aged 25-45 years in good health and CMV-seropositive. The J gene is TRBJ2-7, the V gene TRBV21-1; the D call in the table, TRBD2, was not verified against the DNA. TRBV21-1 is reported as a pseudogene. The CDR3 coding sequence is TGTGCCAGCAGCCGGGGACTAGCGGAGCCTAAAGTGCAGTACGTC. Translation: CASSRGLAEPKVQYV.